This record looks at one TCR beta chain sequence and its context. The data were taken from a study of patients and donors after allogeneic stem cell transplantation. The germline V gene encodes CDR1 SGHTA and CDR2 FQGNSA. The CDR3 is 13 amino acids. The V and J ends lost 2 bases and 2 bases respectively, with 4 bases between them. TCRdb ran MiXCR on the RT-PCR reads and lists one entry per CDR3 protein. The data hold approximately 220,000 distinct CDR3 sequences, with around 40% observed a single time. This TCR was sampled from a human donor who was either an allogeneic HSCT recipient or a stem cell or donor lymphocyte infusion donor (not recorded which). It is not recorded whose cells these are; they may come from a transplant donor. The chain combines TRBV7-2 with TRBJ2-1; D call uncertain. Sequencing was carried out using blood, either unsorted or a sorted T cell fraction (not recorded which). CDR3 residues: CASSLSTYNEQFF. As DNA, the CDR3 is TGTGCCAGCAGCTTATCGACCTACAATGAGCAGTTCTTC.